Only a few counts were recorded for the clone carrying this T cell receptor beta chain. This entry belongs to a study of blood T cell repertoires in COVID-19. Per the original data handling: Reference gene primer amplification gave nucleated cell count estimates. TCRdb keeps only in-frame clones here, not all; method: immunoSEQ multiplex PCR. That table supplies the V and J calls and clone size; D and trimming were determined from the DNA. Found here are 70,000 to 95,000 clones, around nine tenths of them singletons; the top ten hold around 4.7%. The source of this sequence is an elderly woman with active COVID-19. Input material: peripheral blood.

CDR3 in amino acids: CATRRGQVNYEQYF. The DNA for the CDR3 is TGTGCCACCAGAAGGGGACAGGTCAACTACGAGCAGTACTTC. This rearrangement joins TRBV15 to TRBJ2-7; 8 bases agree with TRBD1. J lost 3 bases, V lost 6 bases, and 7 bases had no gene match. Germline CDR1 reads LNHNV; CDR2 reads YYDKDF (reference sequence). The length of the CDR3 is 14 residues.